This entry describes one T cell receptor beta chain. Its antigen remains unknown. This entry belongs to a study of CD8+CD57+ T cells in acquired aplastic anemia. The overall study: Yields of DNA that came from sorted CD4+ and CD8+ cells averaged about 2.9 ug. Approximately 10 million reads, on average, were obtained for CD4+ cells from healthy donors.

Profiles of TCR beta VDJ and CDR3 were generated from a genomic DNA template. One entry per CDR3 protein, called by TCRdb with MiXCR from the reads. The sample has about 220,000 distinct CDR3 sequences, approximately 35% seen once. Overall study results and limits: It was found that approximately 29 CD8+ CDR3 sequences were shared between patients and controls. Patients showed no significant difference from controls in CD8+ Simpson's diversity.

Germline lookup yields CDR1 SNHLY and CDR2 FYNNEI. The CDR3 is made up of 16 amino acids. Deletions cut 5 bases from V and 0 bases from J, with 13 bases between. The sequenced sample consisted of sorted CD4+, CD8+, or CD8+CD57+ T cells (not recorded which) from PBMCs. This sequence originates from a human donor in good health, serving as a control. J is TRBJ2-2 and V is TRBV2; D perhaps matches TRBD1 (5 bases). Here the CDR3 reads CASSSPTASNTGELFF. CDR3 nucleotide sequence: TGTGCCAGCAGTAGCCCGACAGCATCGAACACCGGGGAGCTGTTTTTT.